Following are 26 T cell receptor beta chains from one sample sequenced in a study of blood T cell repertoires in COVID-19. Method: immunoSEQ multiplex PCR; TCRdb's copy keeps in-frame clones and lacks some. The repertoire consists of hundreds of thousands of clones, with 80% occurring once and the leading ten covering 4.3%. The specimen was PBMCs or T cells enriched from blood (not recorded which). These receptors all stem from a man aged 30 to 39 with acute COVID-19.

V gene TRBV19 combines with J gene TRBJ2-3; perhaps TRBD2 as D (7 bases). The CDR3 is 15 amino acids. The V gene lost 6 bases and the J gene lost 5 bases, with 18 bases spanning the gap. Per the germline V gene, CDR1 is LNHDA and CDR2 is SQIVND (reference sequence). CDR3 nucleotide sequence: TGTGCCAGTAGCCCCGTGAGAGGGGGGGGAGATACGCAGTATTTT. Its protein is CASSPVRGGGDTQYF.

The rearrangement uses TRBV19 and TRBJ1-2, with D perhaps TRBD1 (6 bases). Germline lookup yields CDR1 LNHDA and CDR2 SQIVND (reference sequence). Trimming stripped 6 bases from V and 4 bases from J, with 18 bases between. This CDR3 contains 15 residues. The CDR3 nucleotides are TGTGCCAGTAGGGACAGTCGCCGAACACTCTATGGCTACACCTTC. It yields the protein CASRDSRRTLYGYTF.

This rearrangement joins TRBV2 to TRBJ2-5; TRBD2 might be the D (7 bases). The CDR3 length is 14 residues. The V gene's germline CDR1 is SNHLY and CDR2 FYNNEI. Trimming shortened V by 7 bases and J by 1 base, and 13 bases separated the two germline ends. The CDR3 loop is CASIMGGPQETQYF. CDR3 nucleotide sequence: TGTGCCAGCATCATGGGGGGGCCCCAAGAGACCCAGTACTTC.

The table lists this clone with a few counts. This chain joins TRBV3-1 (or the pseudogene TRBV3-2) and TRBJ1-5; no clear D. The V gene's germline CDR1 is LGHDT and CDR2 YNNKEL (reference sequence). This CDR3 contains 12 residues. V lost 1 base and J lost 10, with 8 bases in between. This chain's CDR3 is CASSQGESPQHF. DNA of the CDR3: TGTGCCAGCAGCCAAGGGGAGTCTCCCCAGCATTTT.

The chain's CDR3 is CASSSPWQGASSNQPQHF. DNA for the CDR3: TGTGCCAGTAGTAGCCCCTGGCAGGGGGCAAGTAGCAATCAGCCCCAGCATTTT. The chain carries TRBV19 and TRBJ1-5, with TRBD1 matching 8 bases. CDR3 length: 18 amino acids. Unmatched junction bases numbered 11, after V lost 4 bases and J lost 0 bases. Germline-derived CDR1 and CDR2 are LNHDA and SQIVND (reference sequence).

This clone came up a few times. V and J are TRBV5-1 and TRBJ1-4; 8 bases match TRBD1. J was trimmed by 7 bases and V by 0 bases; bases with no gene match: 5. Looked up from germline, CDR1 is SGHRS and CDR2 is YFSETQ. This CDR3 comprises 15 residues. CDR3 sequence reads: CASSLGQGAGEKLFF. The CDR3 DNA sequence: TGCGCCAGCAGCTTGGGGCAGGGGGCAGGTGAAAAACTGTTTTTT.

This chain links TRBV2 with TRBJ1-2, with a weak D call TRBD1 (5 bases). The CDR3 is 12 amino acids. Germline lookup yields CDR1 SNHLY and CDR2 FYNNEI. The V end was cut by 8 bases, the J end by 0 bases, with 7 bases between. CDR3 sequence reads: CASRGTNYGYTF. As DNA, the CDR3 is TGTGCCAGCCGGGGGACTAACTATGGCTACACCTTC.

The chain carries TRBV5-1 and TRBJ1-1; D not certain. V dropped 5 bases and J dropped 1 base, with 27 bases sitting between them. This CDR3 has 19 amino acids. From germline, CDR1 is SGHRS and CDR2 YFSETQ. The CDR3 DNA reads as TGCGCCAGCAGTGTCGGTCGTCAGTTGGAGGTCGATACGAACACTGAAGCTTTCTTT. Amino acids: CASSVGRQLEVDTNTEAFF.

V gene TRBV28 combines with J gene TRBJ2-1; 10 positions match TRBD1. The CDR3 spans 14 residues. The germline CDR1 and CDR2 sequences are MDHEN and SYDVKM. Losses at the gene ends were 6 bases for V and 7 bases for J; bases not matched to a gene: 6. CDR3 protein: CASRTGGARNEQFF. The CDR3 DNA reads TGTGCCAGCAGGACAGGGGGCGCGCGGAATGAGCAGTTCTTC.

The V gene is TRBV5-4, the J gene TRBJ1-2, with 9 bases matching TRBD1. This CDR3 comprises 15 residues. The junction had 9 bases not matched to a gene; V was cut back by 3 bases and J by 6 bases. Germline-derived CDR1 and CDR2 are SGHNT and YYREEE (reference sequence). The CDR3 loop reads CASSSPGQGKDGYTF. As DNA, the CDR3 is TGTGCCAGCAGCTCACCGGGACAGGGCAAGGATGGCTACACCTTC.

V usage is TRBV5-1 and J usage is TRBJ1-1, with D possibly matching TRBD1 (5 bases). Germline CDR1 reads SGHRS; CDR2 reads YFSETQ. With 3 bases removed from V and 6 bases from J, the gap between germline ends came to 15 bases. The CDR3 loop spans 14 amino acids. The CDR3: CASSSQGGLAEAFF. CDR3 coding DNA: TGCGCCAGCAGCTCCCAGGGAGGGCTCGCTGAAGCTTTCTTT.

The genes are TRBV5-1 and TRBJ1-4, with D possibly matching TRBD1 (5 bases). This CDR3 spans 16 amino acids. Germline assignment: CDR1 SGHRS and CDR2 YFSETQ. The V gene lost 4 bases and the J gene lost 10 bases, with 23 bases spanning the gap. CDR3 nucleotide sequence: TGCGCCAGCAGCCCGGATCCGTCAGACGCGGGGGGAAAACTGTTTTTT. As protein: CASSPDPSDAGGKLFF.

The rearrangement links TRBV5-1 to TRBJ2-5, with 10 bases identical to TRBD2. This CDR3 has 14 residues. CDR1 and CDR2 from the germline V gene are SGHRS and YFSETQ. After removal of 4 bases from V and 2 bases from J, the junction contained 2 bases not matched to a gene. As DNA, the CDR3 is TGCGCCAGCAGCCAAGCGGGGGGGCAAGAGACCCAGTACTTC. Its translation: CASSQAGGQETQYF.

This chain links TRBV10-1 with TRBJ2-4, with D possibly TRBD2 on 5 matching bases. CDR3 size: 14 residues. Germline values: CDR1 WNHNN, CDR2 SYGVQD (reference sequence). V gave up 5 bases and J gave up 7 bases, with 15 bases separating them. CDR3 region: CASSPDGMRNIQYF. In DNA, the CDR3 is TGCGCCAGCAGTCCGGACGGGATGAGGAACATTCAGTACTTC.

V is TRBV28 and J is TRBJ2-3; no definite D call. Trimming stripped 2 bases from V and 4 bases from J, with 16 bases between. Germline V gene data show CDR1 as MDHEN and CDR2 as SYDVKM. There are 16 residues in the CDR3. The CDR3 is CASSLNSPLNSDTQYF. The CDR3 coding sequence is TGTGCCAGCAGTTTAAACAGTCCGCTAAACTCAGATACGCAGTATTTT.

This sequence joins TRBV24-1 and TRBJ2-1, with D perhaps TRBD2 (6 bases). Between the trimmed V and J ends, which lost 1 base and 3 bases, there was a span of 9 bases. CDR3 length: 15 residues. The germline V gene encodes CDR1 KGHDR and CDR2 SFDVKD. CDR3 in amino acids: CATSDFLSGYNEQFF. DNA of the CDR3: TGTGCCACCAGTGATTTCCTTAGCGGCTACAATGAGCAGTTCTTC.

This clone appeared a single time. The chain joins TRBV25-1 to TRBJ1-1; the D is unclear. V was pared by 6 bases and J by 2 bases, with 10 bases between. Germline V gene data show CDR1 as MGHDK and CDR2 as SYGVNS. The CDR3 loop spans 13 amino acids. CDR3 amino acids: CASRGSVNTEAFF. CDR3 bases: TGTGCCAGCAGAGGCAGCGTAAACACTGAAGCTTTCTTT.

The gene calls are TRBV7-9 and TRBJ2-5; TRBD1 matches at 10 bases. Germline V gene lookup returns CDR1 SEHNR and CDR2 FQNEAQ (reference sequence). There are 15 residues in the CDR3. V lost 1 base and J lost 5; bases outside the gene matches: 4. The CDR3 region has the DNA TGTGCCAGCAGCTTAGGGACAGGGGGTTCGGAGACCCAGTACTTC. It yields the protein CASSLGTGGSETQYF.

The chain uses TRBV29-1 and TRBJ2-7, with D possibly matching TRBD1 (5 bases). The V end lost 4 bases, the J end lost 6 bases, and 25 bases lay between the germline ends. Germline CDR1 SQVTM, CDR2 ANQGSEA. The CDR3 has 16 amino acids. The CDR3 reads CSVGGRVDSPAIEQYF. The CDR3 nucleotides are TGCAGCGTTGGGGGCAGGGTTGACTCCCCAGCAATCGAGCAGTACTTC.

The gene calls are TRBV21-1 and TRBJ2-1; TRBD2 was called by the table and not checked on the DNA. TRBV21-1 is a pseudogene locus. The CDR3 has 16 residues. CDR3 DNA sequence: TGTGCCAGAGGGGAGCGGGGAGCACCCTCCTACAATGAGCAGTTCTTC. Its translation: CARGERGAPSYNEQFF.

The chain links TRBV27 to TRBJ1-6, with a tentative D call TRBD1 (5 bases). The V gene's germline CDR1 is MNHEY and CDR2 SMNVEV (reference sequence). The CDR3 sequence is 16 residues long. Between the trimmed V and J ends, which lost 4 bases and 9 bases, there was a span of 19 bases. For the CDR3, the DNA is TGTGCCAGCAGTTCATTCAATAAACAGGATGGTTCACCCCTCCACTTT. It specifies CASSSFNKQDGSPLHF.

This chain links TRBV5-1 with TRBJ2-7, with 11 nucleotides matching TRBD1. The CDR3 covers 14 residues. V shed 3 bases and J 3 bases; nucleotides not matched to a gene: 2. Per germline, CDR1 SGHRS and CDR2 YFSETQ. The CDR3 DNA is TGCGCCAGCAGCTCCGGGACAGGGGGCTACGAGCAGTACTTC. This sequence encodes CASSSGTGGYEQYF. Drawing the rest from reference TRBV5-1 and TRBJ2-7, the complete variable domain is KAGVTQTPRYLIKTRGQQVTLSCSPISGHRSVSWYQQTPGQGLQFLFEYFSETQRNKGNFPGRFSGRQFSNSRSEMNVSTLELGDSALYLCASSSGTGGYEQYFGPGTRLTVT.

V gene TRBV5-4 combines with J gene TRBJ1-1, with D possibly TRBD1 on 6 matching bases. Germline-derived CDR1 and CDR2 are SGHNT and YYREEE (reference sequence). V was trimmed by 0 bases and J by 8 bases, leaving 11 bases between them. This CDR3 region has 13 residues. The CDR3 DNA follows: TGTGCCAGCAGCTTGGGGGCCACAGGGGAAGCTTTCTTT. As protein: CASSLGATGEAFF. The variable domain in full, with the rest retrieved from reference TRBV5-4 and TRBJ1-1, is ETGVTQSPTHLIKTRGQQVTLRCSSQSGHNTVSWYQQALGQGPQFIFQYYREEENGRGNFPPRFSGLQFPNYSSELNVNALELDDSALYLCASSLGATGEAFFGQGTRLTVV.

The DNA of the CDR3 is TGTGCCAGCAGCCTACGGGACAATGGCTACGAGCAGTACTTC. Protein sequence: CASSLRDNGYEQYF. The chain links TRBV5-5 to TRBJ2-7, with D possibly matching TRBD1 (6 bases). Germline CDR1 and CDR2: SGHKS and YYEKEE (reference sequence). Deletions cut 4 bases from V and 3 bases from J, with 14 bases between. This CDR3 has 14 amino acids.

The chain employs TRBV18 and TRBJ2-5; 7 nucleotides match TRBD1. Germline V gene sequence: CDR1 KGHSH, CDR2 LQKENI. The CDR3 has 16 amino acids. The V gene end was trimmed by 3 bases and the J gene end by 5 bases; junction bases not matched to a gene: 12. CDR3 sequence (DNA): TGTGCCAGCTCACCGTACGACAGGGTTTCTCGGGAGACCCAGTACTTC. It yields the protein CASSPYDRVSRETQYF.

This clone was observed a single time. The V and J genes are TRBV2 and TRBJ2-1; unclear D gene. Trimming took off 0 bases at V and 4 bases at J, with 7 bases between the two ends. This CDR3 spans 14 amino acids. Germline CDR1 SNHLY, CDR2 FYNNEI. CDR3 region: CASSEAYGYNEQFF. As DNA, the CDR3 is TGTGCCAGCAGTGAAGCGTACGGGTACAATGAGCAGTTCTTC.